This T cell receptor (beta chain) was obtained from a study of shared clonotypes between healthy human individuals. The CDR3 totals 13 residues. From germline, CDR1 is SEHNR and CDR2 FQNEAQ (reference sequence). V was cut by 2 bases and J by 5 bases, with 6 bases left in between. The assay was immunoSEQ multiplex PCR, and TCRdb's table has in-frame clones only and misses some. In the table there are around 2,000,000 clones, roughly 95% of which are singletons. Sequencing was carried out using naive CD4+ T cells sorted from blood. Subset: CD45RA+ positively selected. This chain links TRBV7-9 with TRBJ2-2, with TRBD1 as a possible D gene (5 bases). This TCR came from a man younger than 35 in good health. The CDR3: CASSLRTTGELFF. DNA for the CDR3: TGTGCCAGCAGCTTACGGACAACCGGGGAGCTGTTTTTT.